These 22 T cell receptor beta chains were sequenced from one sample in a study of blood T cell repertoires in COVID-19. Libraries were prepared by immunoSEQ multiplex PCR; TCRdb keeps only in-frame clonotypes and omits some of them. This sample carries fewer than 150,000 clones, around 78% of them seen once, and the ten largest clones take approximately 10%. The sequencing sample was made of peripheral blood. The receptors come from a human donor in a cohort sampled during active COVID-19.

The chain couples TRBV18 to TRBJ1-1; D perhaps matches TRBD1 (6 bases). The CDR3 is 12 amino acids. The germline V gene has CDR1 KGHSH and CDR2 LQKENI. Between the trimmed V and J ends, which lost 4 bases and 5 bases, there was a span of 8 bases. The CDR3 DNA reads TGTGCCAGCTCACAGGGGGGGACTGAAGCTTTCTTT. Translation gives CASSQGGTEAFF.

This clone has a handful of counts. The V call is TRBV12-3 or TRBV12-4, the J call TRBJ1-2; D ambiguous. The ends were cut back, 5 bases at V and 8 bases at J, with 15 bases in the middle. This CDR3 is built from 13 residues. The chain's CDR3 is CASSLGSLWGYTF. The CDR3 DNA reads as TGTGCCAGCAGTCTCGGGTCTCTCTGGGGCTACACCTTC.

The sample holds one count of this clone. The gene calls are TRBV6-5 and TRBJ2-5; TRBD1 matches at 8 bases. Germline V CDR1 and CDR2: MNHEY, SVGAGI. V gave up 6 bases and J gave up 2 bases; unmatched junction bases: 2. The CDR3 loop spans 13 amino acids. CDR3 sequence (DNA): TGTGCCAGCAGGTGGACAGGGCAAGAGACCCAGTACTTC. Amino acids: CASRWTGQETQYF.

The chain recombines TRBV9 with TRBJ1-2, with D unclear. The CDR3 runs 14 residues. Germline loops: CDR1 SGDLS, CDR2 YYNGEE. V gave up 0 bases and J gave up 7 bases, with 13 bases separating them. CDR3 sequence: CASSVADPHGGYTF. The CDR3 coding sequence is TGTGCCAGCAGCGTAGCAGATCCCCATGGTGGCTACACCTTC.

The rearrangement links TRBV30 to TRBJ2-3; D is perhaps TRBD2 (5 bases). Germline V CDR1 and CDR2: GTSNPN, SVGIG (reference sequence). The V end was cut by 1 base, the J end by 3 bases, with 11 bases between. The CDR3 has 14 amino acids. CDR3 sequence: CAWSGYPGTDTQYF. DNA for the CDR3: TGTGCCTGGAGTGGGTACCCGGGGACAGATACGCAGTATTTT.

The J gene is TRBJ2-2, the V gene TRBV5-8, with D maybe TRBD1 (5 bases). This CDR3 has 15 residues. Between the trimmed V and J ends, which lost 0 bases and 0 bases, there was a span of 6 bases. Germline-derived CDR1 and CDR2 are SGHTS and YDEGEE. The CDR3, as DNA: TGTGCCAGCAGCTTGGGGACATCGAACACCGGGGAGCTGTTTTTT. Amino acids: CASSLGTSNTGELFF.

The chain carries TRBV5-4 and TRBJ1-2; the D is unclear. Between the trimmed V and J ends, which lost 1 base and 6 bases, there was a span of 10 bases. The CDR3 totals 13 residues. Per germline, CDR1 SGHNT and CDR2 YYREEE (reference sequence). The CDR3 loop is CASSLWAGDGYTF. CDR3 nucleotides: TGTGCCAGCAGCTTGTGGGCAGGCGATGGCTACACCTTC.

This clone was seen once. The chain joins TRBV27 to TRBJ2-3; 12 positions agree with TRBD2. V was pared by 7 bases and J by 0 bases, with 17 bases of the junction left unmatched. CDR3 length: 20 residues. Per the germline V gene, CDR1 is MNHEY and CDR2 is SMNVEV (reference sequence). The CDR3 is CASTRSRLAGARISTDTQYF. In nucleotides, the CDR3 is TGTGCCAGCACCCGATCCCGACTAGCGGGGGCCCGGATTAGCACAGATACGCAGTATTTT.

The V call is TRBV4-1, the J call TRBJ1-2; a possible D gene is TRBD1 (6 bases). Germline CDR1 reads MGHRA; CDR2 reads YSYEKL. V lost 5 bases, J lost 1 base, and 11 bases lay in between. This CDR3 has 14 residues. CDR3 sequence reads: CASSARGFNYGYTF. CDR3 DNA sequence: TGCGCCAGCAGCGCCAGGGGATTTAACTATGGCTACACCTTC.

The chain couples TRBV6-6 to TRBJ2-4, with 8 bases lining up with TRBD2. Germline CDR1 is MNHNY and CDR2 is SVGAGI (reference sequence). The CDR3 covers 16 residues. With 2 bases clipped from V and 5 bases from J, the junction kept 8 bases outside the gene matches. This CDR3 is CASSYTGGPKENIQYF. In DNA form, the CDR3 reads TGTGCCAGCAGTTACACGGGGGGGCCTAAGGAAAACATTCAGTACTTC.

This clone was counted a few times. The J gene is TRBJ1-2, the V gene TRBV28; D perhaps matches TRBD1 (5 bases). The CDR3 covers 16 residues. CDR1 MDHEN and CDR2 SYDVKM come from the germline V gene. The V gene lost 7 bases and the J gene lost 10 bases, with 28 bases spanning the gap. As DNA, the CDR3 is TGTGCCAGCACGAACGGGGGGGGAAGGCCCTCATTCCTCTACACCTTC. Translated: CASTNGGGRPSFLYTF.

The CDR3 DNA sequence: TGTGCCTGGAGTCCCCATAGGACAGGGGGGGGCTACACCTTC. Amino acids: CAWSPHRTGGGYTF. V usage is TRBV30 and J usage is TRBJ1-2; 10 bases line up with TRBD1. V was pared by 2 bases and J by 8 bases, with 8 bases of the junction left unmatched. Germline V gives CDR1 GTSNPN, CDR2 SVGIG (reference sequence). The CDR3 runs to 14 residues. Using reference TRBV30 and TRBJ1-2 for the parts outside the CDR3, the full variable domain is SQTIHQWPATLVQPVGSPLSLECTVEGTSNPNLYWYRQAAGRGLQLLFYSVGIGQISSEVPQNLSASRPQDRQFILSSKKLLLSDSGFYLCAWSPHRTGGGYTFGSGTRLTVV.

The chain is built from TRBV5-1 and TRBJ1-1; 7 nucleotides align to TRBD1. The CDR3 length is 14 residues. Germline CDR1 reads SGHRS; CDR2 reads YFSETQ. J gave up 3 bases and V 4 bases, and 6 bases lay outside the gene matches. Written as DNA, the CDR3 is TGCGCCAGCAGCCCATTGCAGGGGGACACTGAAGCTTTCTTT. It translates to CASSPLQGDTEAFF.

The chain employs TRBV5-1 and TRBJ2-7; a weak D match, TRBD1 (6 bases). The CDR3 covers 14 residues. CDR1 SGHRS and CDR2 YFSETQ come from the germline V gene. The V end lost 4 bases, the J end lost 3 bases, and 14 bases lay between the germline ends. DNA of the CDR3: TGCGCCAGCAGCAAAGACAGGACAGACTACGAGCAGTACTTC. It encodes CASSKDRTDYEQYF.

The CDR3 DNA follows: TGTGCCAGCAGTTACTCGAGGTATACACAGAACACTGAAGCTTTCTTT. This encodes CASSYSRYTQNTEAFF. The rearrangement joins TRBV6-5 to TRBJ1-1; D is undetermined. The ends were cut back, 0 bases at V and 1 base at J, with 12 bases in the middle. CDR1 and CDR2 (germline): MNHEY, SVGAGI. The CDR3 has 16 residues.

CDR3: CSASRESSYEQYF. The CDR3 DNA reads TGCAGTGCTAGTCGGGAGAGCTCCTACGAGCAGTACTTC. This chain uses TRBV20-1 with TRBJ2-7; D is perhaps TRBD2 (6 bases). V lost 3 bases and J lost 0, with 9 bases in between. Per germline, CDR1 DFQATT and CDR2 SNEGSKA (reference sequence). CDR3 length equals 13 residues.

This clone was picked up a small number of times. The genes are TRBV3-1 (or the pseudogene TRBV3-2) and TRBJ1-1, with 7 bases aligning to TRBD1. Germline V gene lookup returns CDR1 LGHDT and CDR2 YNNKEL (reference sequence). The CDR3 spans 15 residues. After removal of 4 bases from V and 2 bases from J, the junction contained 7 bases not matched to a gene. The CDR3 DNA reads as TGTGCCAGCAGCCCCTGGACAGGTTCAAACACTGAAGCTTTCTTT. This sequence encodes CASSPWTGSNTEAFF.

The CDR3 region is CASRQLAGGSYEQYF. CDR3 in DNA: TGTGCCAGCAGACAACTAGCGGGGGGCTCCTACGAGCAGTACTTC. The V and J genes are TRBV7-8 and TRBJ2-7, with 12 bases matching TRBD2. The CDR3 has 15 residues. V lost 6 bases, J lost 0 bases, and 3 bases stayed unmatched. Looked up from germline, CDR1 is SGHVS and CDR2 is FQNEAQ.

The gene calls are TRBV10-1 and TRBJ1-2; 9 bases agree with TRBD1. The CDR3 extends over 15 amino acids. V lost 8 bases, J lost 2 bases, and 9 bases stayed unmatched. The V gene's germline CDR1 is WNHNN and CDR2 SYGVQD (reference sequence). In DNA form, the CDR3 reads TGCGCCAGCGGAGAGGTAGGACAGGGGAACTATGGCTACACCTTC. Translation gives CASGEVGQGNYGYTF.

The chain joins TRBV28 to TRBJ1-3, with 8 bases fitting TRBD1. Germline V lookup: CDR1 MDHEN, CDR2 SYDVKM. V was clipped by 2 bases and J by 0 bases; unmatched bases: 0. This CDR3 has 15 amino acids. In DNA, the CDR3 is TGTGCCAGCAGTTTAACAGGGGGCTCTGGAAACACCATATATTTT. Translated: CASSLTGGSGNTIYF.

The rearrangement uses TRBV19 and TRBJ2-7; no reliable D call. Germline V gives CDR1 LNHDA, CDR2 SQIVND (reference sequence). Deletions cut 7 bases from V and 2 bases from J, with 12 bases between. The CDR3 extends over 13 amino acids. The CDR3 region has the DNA TGTGCCAGTAAGGAGACGGGTGCCTACGAGCAGTACTTC. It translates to CASKETGAYEQYF.

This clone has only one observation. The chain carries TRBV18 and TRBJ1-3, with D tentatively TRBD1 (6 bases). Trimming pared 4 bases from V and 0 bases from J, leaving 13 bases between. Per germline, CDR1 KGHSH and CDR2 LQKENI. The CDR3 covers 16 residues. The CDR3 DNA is TGTGCCAGCTCACTCCCGGGACATCACTCTGGAAACACCATATATTTT. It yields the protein CASSLPGHHSGNTIYF.